The 23 T cell receptor beta chains below all came from one sample that was sequenced in a study of blood T cell repertoires in COVID-19. Method: immunoSEQ multiplex PCR; TCRdb's copy keeps in-frame clones and lacks some. The repertoire holds approximately 270,000 clones, roughly 80% seen once, with less than 20% in the top ten. The source material was peripheral blood. The origin of the receptors is a person between 65 and 79 years old with COVID-19, enrolled during active disease.

J is TRBJ2-6 and V is TRBV9, with D perhaps matching TRBD1 (5 bases). CDR3 length: 15 residues. V was pared by 4 bases and J by 1 base, with 9 bases between. Per the germline V gene, CDR1 is SGDLS and CDR2 is YYNGEE. CDR3 in DNA: TGTGCCAGCAGCCGTTCAGGGTCTGGGGCCAACGTCCTGACTTTC. It codes for CASSRSGSGANVLTF.

The chain has TRBV6-4 and TRBJ1-5; D gene unclear. V lost 3 bases and J lost 0, with 9 bases in between. This CDR3 spans 15 amino acids. From germline, CDR1 is MRHNA and CDR2 SNTAGT. The CDR3 is CASSERLYSNQPQHF. In DNA, the CDR3 is TGTGCCAGCAGTGAGAGGCTGTATAGCAATCAGCCCCAGCATTTT.

This rearrangement joins TRBV3-1 (or the pseudogene TRBV3-2) to TRBJ2-3, with TRBD2 matching over 13 bases. The CDR3 is 17 amino acids. With 2 bases clipped from V and 2 bases from J, the junction kept 4 bases outside the gene matches. In germline, CDR1 is LGHDT, CDR2 YNNKEL (reference sequence). DNA of the CDR3: TGTGCCAGCAGCCAAACGGGACTAGCGGGATACACAGATACGCAGTATTTT. Encoded protein: CASSQTGLAGYTDTQYF.

The chain has TRBV4-1 and TRBJ2-1; 7 bases agree with TRBD2. Germline loops: CDR1 MGHRA, CDR2 YSYEKL. CDR3 length equals 19 residues. The V gene end was trimmed by 1 base and the J gene end by 0 bases; junction bases not matched to a gene: 12. The CDR3 bases are TGCGCCAGCAGCCAAGGGGAGGGGTGGTACTACCTCTCCTACAATGAGCAGTTCTTC. Amino acids: CASSQGEGWYYLSYNEQFF.

This CDR3 reads CASLSGRSNEQFF. The CDR3 coding sequence is TGTGCCAGCCTTAGCGGGAGGAGCAATGAGCAGTTCTTC. The genes are TRBV12-3 or TRBV12-4 and TRBJ2-1; 10 bases map to TRBD2. The CDR3 covers 13 residues. J was trimmed by 6 bases and V by 8 bases; bases with no gene match: 4.

CDR3 in amino acids: CASSRGPLGTDTQYF. The CDR3 region has the DNA TGTGCCAGCAGCCGCGGGCCGCTAGGCACAGATACGCAGTATTTT. The chain couples TRBV7-2 to TRBJ2-3; D possibly corresponds to TRBD2 (5 bases). The CDR3 is 15 residues long. Germline CDR1 and CDR2: SGHTA and FQGNSA. V was pared by 5 bases and J by 1 base, with 13 bases between.

This chain links TRBV9 with TRBJ2-2; TRBD2 might be the D (6 bases). CDR3 size: 14 residues. From germline, CDR1 is SGDLS and CDR2 YYNGEE. With 1 base removed from V and 5 bases from J, the gap between germline ends came to 9 bases. CDR3 sequence reads: CASSVYGGTGELFF. DNA for the CDR3: TGTGCCAGCAGCGTATATGGAGGGACCGGGGAGCTGTTTTTT.

J is TRBJ2-3 and V is TRBV5-4, with TRBD2 as a possible D gene (6 bases). This CDR3 has 13 residues. The V gene's germline CDR1 is SGHNT and CDR2 YYREEE (reference sequence). Trimming left V 4 bases short and J 4 bases short, with 10 bases between. The CDR3 is CASSSTSPDTQYF. CDR3 in DNA: TGTGCCAGCAGCAGTACTAGCCCAGATACGCAGTATTTT.

This rearrangement joins TRBV6-6 to TRBJ1-5; D is unresolved. Germline V gene lookup returns CDR1 MNHNY and CDR2 SVGAGI (reference sequence). The CDR3 loop spans 15 amino acids. The germline V and J ends were trimmed by 2 bases and 1 base, with 9 bases remaining between them. CDR3 protein: CASSYGDGSNQPQHF. The CDR3 nucleotides are TGTGCCAGCAGTTACGGAGACGGAAGCAATCAGCCCCAGCATTTT.

The chain employs TRBV7-2 and TRBJ2-3; 9 nucleotides match TRBD2. Germline CDR1 reads SGHTA; CDR2 reads FQGNSA. This CDR3 has 17 residues. Trimming at V came to 2 bases and at J to 6 bases, leaving 12 bases not matched to a gene. The CDR3, as DNA: TGTGCCAGCAGCTTACAGGCGGGGGGGCCCGGTGTGGATACGCAGTATTTT. This translates into CASSLQAGGPGVDTQYF.

This clone has only a few counts. This chain joins TRBV3-1 (or the pseudogene TRBV3-2) and TRBJ1-4; the D gene is possibly TRBD1 (5 bases). Germline V lookup: CDR1 LGHDT, CDR2 YNNKEL (reference sequence). V dropped 2 bases and J dropped 4 bases, with 11 bases sitting between them. There are 15 residues in the CDR3. CDR3 amino acids: CASSQQGKGNEKLFF. As DNA, the CDR3 is TGTGCCAGCAGCCAACAGGGTAAAGGTAATGAAAAACTGTTTTTT.

V and J are TRBV27 and TRBJ1-2; 7 nucleotides agree with TRBD1. The CDR3 sequence is 13 residues long. J gave up 4 bases and V 5 bases, and 4 bases lay outside the gene matches. Looked up from germline, CDR1 is MNHEY and CDR2 is SMNVEV (reference sequence). The CDR3 nucleotides read TGTGCCAGCAGTCCGGGACAGTTCTATGGCTACACCTTC. It is translated as CASSPGQFYGYTF.

CDR3 loop: CASSHRGPEVEQYF. CDR3 DNA: TGTGCCAGCAGTCACCGGGGTCCCGAGGTCGAGCAGTACTTC. The rearrangement joins TRBV6-5 to TRBJ2-7; D may be TRBD2 (5 bases). The germline CDR1 and CDR2 sequences are MNHEY and SVGAGI. There are 14 residues in the CDR3. V was shortened by 5 bases and J by 6 bases, with 17 bases between the two germline ends.

The chain combines TRBV10-3 with TRBJ1-5; D possibly corresponds to TRBD1 (6 bases). Trimming took 0 bases from V and 5 from J, leaving 11 bases between them. The CDR3 runs 15 residues. CDR1 and CDR2 from the germline V gene are ENHRY and SYGVKD. CDR3 coding DNA: TGTGCCATCAGTGAGTCAACAGGACAGTATCAGCCCCAGCATTTT. Amino acid sequence: CAISESTGQYQPQHF.

Written as DNA, the CDR3 is TGTGCCACGGGAGACAAACATAATTCACCCCTCCACTTT. Translating gives CATGDKHNSPLHF. This chain joins TRBV10-3 and TRBJ1-6; D not resolved. The CDR3 length is 13 residues. V was cut by 10 bases and J by 5 bases, with 12 bases left in between. Germline-derived CDR1 and CDR2 are ENHRY and SYGVKD.

The rearrangement uses TRBV6-5 and TRBJ2-7; perhaps TRBD2 as D (6 bases). The CDR3 runs to 15 residues. Trimming cost V 2 bases and J 0 bases, with 11 bases left between them. Germline loops: CDR1 MNHEY, CDR2 SVGAGI. The CDR3 reads CASSYARGGSYEQYF. The CDR3, as DNA: TGTGCCAGCAGTTACGCCCGGGGAGGCTCCTACGAGCAGTACTTC.

The V gene is TRBV7-9, the J gene TRBJ2-7; weak D call: TRBD1 (6 bases). CDR3 length: 15 residues. CDR1 is SEHNR, CDR2 FQNEAQ, per germline (reference sequence). The V end lost 5 bases, the J end lost 0 bases, and 14 bases lay between the germline ends. This CDR3 is CASSQMWTDSYEQYF. The DNA of the CDR3 is TGTGCCAGCAGCCAAATGTGGACAGACTCCTACGAGCAGTACTTC.

The gene calls are TRBV15 and TRBJ2-5, with 11 bases aligning to TRBD1. The CDR3 loop spans 17 amino acids. Trimming at V came to 0 bases and at J to 5 bases, leaving 8 bases not matched to a gene. In germline, CDR1 is LNHNV, CDR2 YYDKDF (reference sequence). The CDR3 coding sequence is TGTGCCACCAGCAGAGAACCCCGGACAGGGGGCAGCGAGACCCAGTACTTC. This sequence encodes CATSREPRTGGSETQYF.

This clone was recorded only once. This chain connects TRBV18 to TRBJ1-5; D call uncertain. V was cut by 2 bases and J by 0 bases, with 8 bases left in between. Germline V gene lookup returns CDR1 KGHSH and CDR2 LQKENI. CDR3 size: 15 residues. This CDR3 reads CASSPGQDSNQPQHF. CDR3 in DNA: TGTGCCAGCTCACCAGGCCAGGATAGCAATCAGCCCCAGCATTTT.

This clone was found a few times. The chain is built from TRBV28 and TRBJ2-2; 7 bases are shared with TRBD1. There are 15 residues in the CDR3. Germline lookup yields CDR1 MDHEN and CDR2 SYDVKM. The V and J ends lost 8 bases and 2 bases, in that order; junction bases with no gene match: 8. The CDR3: CASELNRGNTGELFF. In nucleotides, the CDR3 is TGTGCCAGCGAACTTAACAGGGGAAACACCGGGGAGCTGTTTTTT.

The chain recombines TRBV20-1 with TRBJ2-7; TRBD2 agrees at 12 bases. Germline V lookup: CDR1 DFQATT, CDR2 SNEGSKA (reference sequence). CDR3 size: 13 residues. Trimming removed 3 bases from V and 6 bases from J; junction bases left unmatched: 3. The CDR3 protein is CSASTSGGSEQYF. For the CDR3, the DNA is TGCAGTGCTAGTACTAGCGGGGGGAGCGAGCAGTACTTC.

This chain joins TRBV28 and TRBJ2-2; 8 positions agree with TRBD2. Per germline, CDR1 MDHEN and CDR2 SYDVKM. With 8 bases clipped from V and 1 base from J, the junction kept 12 bases outside the gene matches. The CDR3 contains 17 residues. The CDR3 here is CASAHLPGLGNTGELFF. In nucleotides, the CDR3 is TGTGCCAGCGCCCACCTACCGGGACTAGGGAACACCGGGGAGCTGTTTTTT.

This chain links TRBV18 with TRBJ1-1, with 7 bases lining up with TRBD1. In germline, CDR1 is KGHSH, CDR2 LQKENI. The CDR3 is 17 residues long. V lost 4 bases, J lost 1 base, and 12 bases stayed unmatched. CDR3 residues: CASSRGQVRGSNTEAFF. CDR3 nucleotides: TGTGCCAGCTCACGCGGACAGGTTCGGGGTTCGAACACTGAAGCTTTCTTT.